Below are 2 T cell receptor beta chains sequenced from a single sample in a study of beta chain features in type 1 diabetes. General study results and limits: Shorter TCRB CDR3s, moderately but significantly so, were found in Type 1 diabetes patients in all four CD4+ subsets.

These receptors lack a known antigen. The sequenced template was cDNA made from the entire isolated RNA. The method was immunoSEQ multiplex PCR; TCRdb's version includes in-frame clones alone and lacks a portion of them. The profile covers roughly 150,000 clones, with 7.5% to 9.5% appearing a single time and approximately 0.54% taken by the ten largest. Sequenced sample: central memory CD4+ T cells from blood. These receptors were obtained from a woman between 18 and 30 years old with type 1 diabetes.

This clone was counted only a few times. The CDR3 DNA follows: TGTGCCAGCAGCCAGGTCGCCTTCAGCGAGCAGTACTTC. Its translation: CASSQVAFSEQYF. The chain is built from TRBV14 and TRBJ2-7; D uncertain. The CDR3 length is 13 residues. V lost 3 bases and J lost 6, with 12 bases in between. The germline V gene encodes CDR1 SGHDN and CDR2 FVKESK.

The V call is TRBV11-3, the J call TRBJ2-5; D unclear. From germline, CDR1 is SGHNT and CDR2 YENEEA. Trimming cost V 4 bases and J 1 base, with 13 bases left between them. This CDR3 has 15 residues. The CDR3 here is CASSSRPTSQETQYF. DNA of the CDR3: TGTGCCAGCAGCTCCCGTCCGACAAGCCAAGAGACCCAGTACTTC. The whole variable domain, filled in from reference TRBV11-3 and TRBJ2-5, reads EAGVVQSPRYKIIEKKQPVAFWCNPISGHNTLYWYLQNLGQGPELLIRYENEEAVDDSQLPKDRFSAERLKGVDSTLKIQPAELGDSAVYLCASSSRPTSQETQYFGPGTRLLVL.